This TCR beta chain was identified during a study of CXCR3-negative and CXCR3-positive naive CD8 T cells. Study-wide findings and caveats: Across naive subsets, surface CD5 expression was comparable, and TCR strength was inferred from properties of the TRB CDR3.

The method, 5' RACE with UMI labels, was used to prepare the TRB cDNA libraries. From the 5' RACE reads, TCRdb lists one entry per CDR3 protein and no DNA. Its table lists around 26,000 distinct CDR3 sequences. The CDR3 covers 13 residues. CDR1 is MNHNY and CDR2 is SVGAGI in the germline V gene (reference sequence). Points on this clonotype: No antigen is known for it.

A CD45RO-CCR7+CD27+CD95- phenotype identified naive CD8+ T cells. The origin of this receptor is a human donor in good health. Some clones in this sample may be carry-over from other donors' samples. Material: naive CXCR3- CD8+ T cells from blood. Regarding subset: CD45RO-CCR7+CD27+CD95- naive CD8+ T cells lacking CXCR3 (TNR3-). The chain links TRBV6-6 to TRBJ1-2. This chain's CDR3 is CASTDVVAHGYTF.